This entry is about one T cell receptor (beta chain). Treatment: approximately 18 received Ad26.COV2.S at low or high dose, single or two shots; 5 received placebo; per-sample allocation not given. Day 63 after the first injection of vaccine or placebo was the sampling time. Built on an Ad26 vector, the vaccine expressed Wuhan-strain SARS-CoV-2 spike. The V segment lost 5 bases and the J segment 4 bases; nucleotides outside the gene matches: 8. Germline V gene sequence: CDR1 LNHDA, CDR2 SQIVND (reference sequence). CDR3 size: 16 residues. This sample was included in a study of Ad26.COV2.S vaccination and SARS-CoV-2 variants. Whole-study context: Participant was drawn from the COV1001 Ad26.COV2.S trial arm. Ad26.COV2.S shots went into the muscle once or twice, 56 days apart.

The assay was immunoSEQ multiplex PCR, and TCRdb's table has in-frame clones only and misses some. The sample records roughly 700,000 clones, around 89% being singletons. The specimen was peripheral blood, collected in a trial of Ad26.COV2.S vaccine versus placebo. The J gene is TRBJ1-5, the V gene TRBV19, with 10 bases matching TRBD1. The clonotype originates from a person aged 18 to 59 who received the Ad26.COV2.S COVID-19 vaccine or a placebo. The CDR3 region is CASSPVGGQGNQPQHF. CDR3 nucleotides: TGTGCCAGTAGTCCCGTGGGGGGACAGGGGAATCAGCCCCAGCATTTT. Full variable domain (rest looked up from reference TRBV19 and TRBJ1-5): DGGITQSPKYLFRKEGQNVTLSCEQNLNHDAMYWYRQDPGQGLRLIYYSQIVNDFQKGDIAEGYSVSREKKESFPLTVTSAQKNPTAFYLCASSPVGGQGNQPQHFGDGTRLSIL.